This T cell receptor (beta chain) was recorded in a study of shared clonotypes between healthy human individuals. Study information: Per donor, three plates held CD4 naive cells, three held CD4 memory, two held CD8 naive and one held CD8 memory.

Findings and caveats of the study: Generation of non-shared clonotypes was less probable than generation of clonotypes shared by all four donors.

The CDR3 sequence is 14 residues long. Germline CDR1 SGHRS, CDR2 YFSETQ. V lost 1 base and J lost 6, with 14 bases in between. This clone was found once. Its matching antigen is unknown. Only in-frame clones appear in the TCRdb table, and some are missing; sequencing was by immunoSEQ multiplex PCR. The sample has 550,000 to 800,000 clones, less than 85% seen once. The TCR originated in a woman in her thirties in good health. The chain is built from TRBV5-1 and TRBJ2-7; D not certain. The sample was memory CD4+ T cells sorted from blood. Subset here: CD45RA-negative fraction. Here the CDR3 reads CASSLSGLIREQYF. The CDR3 DNA follows: TGCGCCAGCAGCTTGTCCGGGTTAATTCGCGAGCAGTACTTC. Filled out from reference TRBV5-1 and TRBJ2-7, the complete variable domain reads KAGVTQTPRYLIKTRGQQVTLSCSPISGHRSVSWYQQTPGQGLQFLFEYFSETQRNKGNFPGRFSGRQFSNSRSEMNVSTLELGDSALYLCASSLSGLIREQYFGPGTRLTVT.